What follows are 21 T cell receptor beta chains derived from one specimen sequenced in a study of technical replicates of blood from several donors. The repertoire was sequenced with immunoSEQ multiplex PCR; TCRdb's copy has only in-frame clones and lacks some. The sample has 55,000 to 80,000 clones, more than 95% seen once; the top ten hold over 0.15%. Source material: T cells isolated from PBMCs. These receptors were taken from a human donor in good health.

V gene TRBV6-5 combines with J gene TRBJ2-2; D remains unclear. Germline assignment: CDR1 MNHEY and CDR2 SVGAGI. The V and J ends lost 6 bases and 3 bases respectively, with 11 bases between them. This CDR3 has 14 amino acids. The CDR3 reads CASSQVPDTGELFF. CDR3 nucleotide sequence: TGTGCCAGCAGCCAAGTTCCAGACACCGGGGAGCTGTTTTTT.

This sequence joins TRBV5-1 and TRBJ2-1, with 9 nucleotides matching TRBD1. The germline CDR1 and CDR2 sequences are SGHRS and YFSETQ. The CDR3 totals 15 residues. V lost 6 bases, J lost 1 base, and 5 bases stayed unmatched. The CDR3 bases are TGCGCCAGCATTATCGGGACAGGGTCCTACAATGAGCAGTTCTTC. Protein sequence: CASIIGTGSYNEQFF.

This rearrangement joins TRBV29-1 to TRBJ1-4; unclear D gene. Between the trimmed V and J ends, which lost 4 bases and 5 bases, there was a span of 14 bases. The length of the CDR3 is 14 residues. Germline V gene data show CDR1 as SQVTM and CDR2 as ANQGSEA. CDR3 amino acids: CSVGFPQKNEKLFF. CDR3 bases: TGCAGCGTTGGGTTCCCACAGAAGAATGAAAAACTGTTTTTT. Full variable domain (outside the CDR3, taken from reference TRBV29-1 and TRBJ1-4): SAVISQKPSRDICQRGTSLTIQCQVDSQVTMMFWYRQQPGQSLTLIATANQGSEATYESGFVIDKFPISRPNLTFSTLTVSNMSPEDSSIYLCSVGFPQKNEKLFFGSGTQLSVL.

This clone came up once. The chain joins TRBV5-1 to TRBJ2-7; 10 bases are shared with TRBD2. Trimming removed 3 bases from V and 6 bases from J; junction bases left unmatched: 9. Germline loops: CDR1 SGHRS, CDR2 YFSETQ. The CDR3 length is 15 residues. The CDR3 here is CASSSLAGVDPEQYF. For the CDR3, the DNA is TGCGCCAGCAGCTCCCTAGCGGGAGTTGACCCCGAGCAGTACTTC.

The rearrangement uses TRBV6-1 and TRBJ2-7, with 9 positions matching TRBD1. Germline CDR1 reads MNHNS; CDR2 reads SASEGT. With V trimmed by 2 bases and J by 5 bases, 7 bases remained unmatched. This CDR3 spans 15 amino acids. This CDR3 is CASSEKGQGFNEQYF. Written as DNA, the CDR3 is TGTGCCAGCAGTGAAAAGGGACAGGGTTTTAACGAGCAGTACTTC.

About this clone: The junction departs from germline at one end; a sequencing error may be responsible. CDR3 loop: CASSLRGYTEAFF. As DNA, the CDR3 is TGTGCCAGCAGCTTGAGGGGTTACACCGAAGCTTTCTTT. The J gene is TRBJ1-1, the V gene TRBV5-6; tentative D call: TRBD1 (5 bases). CDR1 and CDR2 from the germline V gene are SGHDT and YYEEEE. The length of the CDR3 is 13 residues.

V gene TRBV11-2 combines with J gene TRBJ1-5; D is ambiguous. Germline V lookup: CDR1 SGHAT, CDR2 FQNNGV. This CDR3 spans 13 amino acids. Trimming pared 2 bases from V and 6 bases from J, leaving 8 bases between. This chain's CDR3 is CASSLSQIQPQHF. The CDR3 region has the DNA TGTGCCAGCAGCTTATCTCAGATTCAGCCCCAGCATTTT.

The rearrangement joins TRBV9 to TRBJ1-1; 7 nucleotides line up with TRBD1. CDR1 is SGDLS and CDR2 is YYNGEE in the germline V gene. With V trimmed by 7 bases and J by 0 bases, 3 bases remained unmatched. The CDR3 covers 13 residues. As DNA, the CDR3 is TGTGCCAGCGGGGACAGTCTGAACACTGAAGCTTTCTTT. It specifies CASGDSLNTEAFF. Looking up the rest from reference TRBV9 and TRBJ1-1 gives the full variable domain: DSGVTQTPKHLITATGQRVTLRCSPRSGDLSVYWYQQSLDQGLQFLIQYYNGEERAKGNILERFSAQQFPDLHSELNLSSLELGDSALYFCASGDSLNTEAFFGQGTRLTVV.

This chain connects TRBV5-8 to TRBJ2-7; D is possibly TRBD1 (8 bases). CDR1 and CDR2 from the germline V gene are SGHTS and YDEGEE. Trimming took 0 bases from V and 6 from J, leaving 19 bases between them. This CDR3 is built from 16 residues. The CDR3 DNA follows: TGTGCCAGCAGCTTGGATAAGCGGGGACAGGCGCGCGAGCAGTACTTC. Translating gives CASSLDKRGQAREQYF.

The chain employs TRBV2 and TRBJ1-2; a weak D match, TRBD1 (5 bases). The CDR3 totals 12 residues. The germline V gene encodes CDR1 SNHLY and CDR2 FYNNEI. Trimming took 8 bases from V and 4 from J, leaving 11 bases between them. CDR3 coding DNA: TGTGCCAGCGTTGGGGGGGGCTATGGCTACACCTTC. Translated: CASVGGGYGYTF.

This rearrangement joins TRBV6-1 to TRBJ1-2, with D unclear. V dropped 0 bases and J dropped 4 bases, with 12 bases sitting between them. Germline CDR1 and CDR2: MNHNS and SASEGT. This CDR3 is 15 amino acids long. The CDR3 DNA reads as TGTGCCAGCAGTGAAGCGAGCAGGCTATCCTATGGCTACACCTTC. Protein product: CASSEASRLSYGYTF.

CDR3 protein: CASSEQGGNSPLHF. The CDR3 DNA sequence: TGTGCCAGCAGTGAGCAGGGGGGTAATTCACCCCTCCACTTT. This chain joins TRBV6-1 and TRBJ1-6; 7 bases line up with TRBD1. The CDR3 spans 14 residues. Germline CDR1 MNHNS, CDR2 SASEGT. Germline trimming cut 3 bases from V and 6 bases from J; bases unmatched to any gene: 2.

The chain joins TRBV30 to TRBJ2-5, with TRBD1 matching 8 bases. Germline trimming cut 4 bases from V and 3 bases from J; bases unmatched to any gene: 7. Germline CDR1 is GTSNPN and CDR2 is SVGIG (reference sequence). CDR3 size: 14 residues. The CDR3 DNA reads TGTGCCTGGAACGGACAGGGAACGGAAGAGACCCAGTACTTC. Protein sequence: CAWNGQGTEETQYF.

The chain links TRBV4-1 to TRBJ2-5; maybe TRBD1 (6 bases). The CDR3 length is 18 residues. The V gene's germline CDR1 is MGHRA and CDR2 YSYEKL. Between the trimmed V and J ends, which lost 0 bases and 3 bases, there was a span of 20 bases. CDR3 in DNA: TGCGCCAGCAGCCAAGAGCCGGCGTTCGGACAGCCTAAAGAGACCCAGTACTTC. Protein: CASSQEPAFGQPKETQYF.

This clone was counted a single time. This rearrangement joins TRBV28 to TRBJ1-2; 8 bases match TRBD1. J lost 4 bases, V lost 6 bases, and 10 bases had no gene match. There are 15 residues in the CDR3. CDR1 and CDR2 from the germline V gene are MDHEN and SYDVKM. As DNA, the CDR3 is TGTGCCAGCAGCCGAGGACAGGGAAAAAGCTATGGCTACACCTTC. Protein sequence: CASSRGQGKSYGYTF.

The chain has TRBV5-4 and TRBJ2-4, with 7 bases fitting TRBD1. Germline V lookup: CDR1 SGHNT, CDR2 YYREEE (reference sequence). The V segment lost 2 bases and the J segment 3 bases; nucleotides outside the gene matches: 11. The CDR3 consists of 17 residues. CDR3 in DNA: TGTGCCAGCAGCTTAGACCCGGCAGGGGGTGACAAAAACATTCAGTACTTC. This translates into CASSLDPAGGDKNIQYF.

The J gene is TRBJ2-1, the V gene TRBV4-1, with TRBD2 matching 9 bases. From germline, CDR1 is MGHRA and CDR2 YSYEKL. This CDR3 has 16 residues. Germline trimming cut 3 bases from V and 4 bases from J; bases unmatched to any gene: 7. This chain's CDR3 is CASSHLLAGFYNEQFF. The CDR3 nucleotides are TGCGCCAGCAGCCATTTGCTAGCGGGGTTTTACAATGAGCAGTTCTTC.

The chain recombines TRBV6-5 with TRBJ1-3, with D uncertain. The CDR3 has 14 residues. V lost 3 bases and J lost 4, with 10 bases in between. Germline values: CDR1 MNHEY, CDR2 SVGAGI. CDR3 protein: CASSYEGRGNTIYF. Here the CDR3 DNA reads TGTGCCAGCAGTTATGAGGGCCGGGGAAACACCATATATTTT.

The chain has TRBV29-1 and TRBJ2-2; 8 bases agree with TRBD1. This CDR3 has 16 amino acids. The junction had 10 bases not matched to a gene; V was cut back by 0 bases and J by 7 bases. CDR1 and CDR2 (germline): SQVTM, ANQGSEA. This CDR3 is CSVEDPGQGLIGELFF. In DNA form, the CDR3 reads TGCAGCGTTGAAGACCCCGGACAGGGTTTGATCGGGGAGCTGTTTTTT.

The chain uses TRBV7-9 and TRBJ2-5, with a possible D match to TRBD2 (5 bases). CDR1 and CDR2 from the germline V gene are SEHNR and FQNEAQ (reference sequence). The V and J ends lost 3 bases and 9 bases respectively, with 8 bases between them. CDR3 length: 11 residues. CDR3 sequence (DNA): TGTGCCAGCAGCTTCGCGCGGGCCCAGTACTTC. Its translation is CASSFARAQYF.

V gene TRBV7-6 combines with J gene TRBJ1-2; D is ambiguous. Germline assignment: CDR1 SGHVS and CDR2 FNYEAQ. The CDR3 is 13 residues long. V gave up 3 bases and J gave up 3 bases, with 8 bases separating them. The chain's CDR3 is CASSLAEDYGYTF. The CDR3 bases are TGTGCCAGCAGCTTGGCAGAGGACTATGGCTACACCTTC.